This TCR beta chain comes out of a study of cytomegalovirus exposure and HLA in healthy donors. PCR employed 60 Vbeta and 13 Jbeta primers. Clones were sequenced by immunoSEQ multiplex PCR, and TCRdb holds only the in-frame ones, with some missing. This sample has about 89,000 clones, with approximately 70% found just once. CDR3 size: 14 residues. Between the trimmed V and J ends, which lost 0 bases and 6 bases, there was a span of 12 bases. Per germline, CDR1 SGHDT and CDR2 YYEEEE. Study-wide points: A later analysis linked a missense DCLRE1C variant to TCR beta V- and J-gene trimming.

On this clone itself: Its antigen is currently unknown.

The genes are TRBV5-6 and TRBJ1-2; tentative D call: TRBD1 (5 bases). Sequencing input: PBMCs. The TCR comes from a man aged 25 to 40 in good health and CMV-seronegative. For the CDR3, the DNA is TGTGCCAGCAGCTTGGAGGGGCAAGCAGATGGCTACACCTTC. Translating it yields CASSLEGQADGYTF.